This TCR beta chain was sequenced for a study of T-cell reconstitution after alpha-beta-depleted transplantation in children. Whole-study results and caveats: Diversity and T-cell counts at one year after transplant derived mostly from new T cells.

This clonotype was observed a single time. No antigen is known for it. For TCRbeta, the library was prepared with unique molecular identifiers. One entry per CDR3 protein, called by TCRdb with MiXCR from the PCR reads. The sample shows around 300,000 distinct CDR3 sequences, 23% of them seen only once. This CDR3 spans 15 amino acids. CDR1 and CDR2 from the germline V gene are MGHDK and SYGVNS. The V segment lost 1 base and the J segment 6 bases; nucleotides outside the gene matches: 4. Material: PBMCs, mostly from graft donor cells, obtained 180 days after TCRalphabeta/CD19-depleted stem cell transplant. This receptor was obtained from a male patient aged 10 to 17 who had a stem cell transplant for acute lymphoblastic leukemia, so the T cells may come from the graft donor. The chain combines TRBV25-1 with TRBJ2-2, with 8 bases identical to TRBD1. The CDR3 reads CASSEFQQGAGELFF. The DNA of the CDR3 is TGTGCCAGCAGTGAATTTCAACAGGGGGCCGGGGAGCTGTTTTTT.